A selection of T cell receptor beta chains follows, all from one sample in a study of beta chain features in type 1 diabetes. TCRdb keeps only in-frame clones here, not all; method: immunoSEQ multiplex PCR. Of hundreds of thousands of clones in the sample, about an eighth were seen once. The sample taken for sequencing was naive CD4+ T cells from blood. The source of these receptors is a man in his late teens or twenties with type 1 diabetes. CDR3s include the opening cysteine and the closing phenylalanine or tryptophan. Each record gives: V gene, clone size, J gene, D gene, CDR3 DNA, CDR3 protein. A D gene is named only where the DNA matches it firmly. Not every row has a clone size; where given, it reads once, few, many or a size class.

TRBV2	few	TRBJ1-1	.	TGTGCCAGCAGCCAACCCGGGTGGTATCGCACTGAAGCTTTCTTT	CASSQPGWYRTEAFF
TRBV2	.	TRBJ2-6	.	TGTGCCAGCAGCGCGAGCTTCTCTGGGGCCAACGTCCTGACTTTC	CASSASFSGANVLTF
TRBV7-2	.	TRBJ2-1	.	TGTGCCAGCAGCTTAGCAGGGGGTTATAGCTCCTACAATGAGCAGTTCTTC	CASSLAGGYSSYNEQFF
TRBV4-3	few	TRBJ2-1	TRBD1	TGCGCCAGCAGCCAATCCCCAGGGGGCTCTTATGCCTCCTACAATGAGCAGTTCTTC	CASSQSPGGSYASYNEQFF
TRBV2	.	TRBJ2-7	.	TGTGCCAGCAGTGACCCCTCCTACGAGCAGTACTTC	CASSDPSYEQYF
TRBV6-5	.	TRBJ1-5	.	TGTGCCAGCAGTCCCCTGGGAGCCTTGAATCAGCCCCAGCATTTT	CASSPLGALNQPQHF
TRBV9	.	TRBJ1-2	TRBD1	TGTGCCAGCAGCGCGGGGGGACAGAACTATGGCTACACCTTC	CASSAGGQNYGYTF
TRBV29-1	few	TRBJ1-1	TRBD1	TGCAGCGTTGAAGTTGTTGGACAGGTAAACACTGAAGCTTTCTTT	CSVEVVGQVNTEAFF
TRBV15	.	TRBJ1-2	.	TGTGCCACCAGCAGAGATATGGGCGAGGGTTATGGCTACACCTTC	CATSRDMGEGYGYTF
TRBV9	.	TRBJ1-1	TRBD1	TGTGCCAGCAGCGTGGTACAGGGGGACACTGAAGCTTTCTTT	CASSVVQGDTEAFF
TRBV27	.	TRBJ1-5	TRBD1	TGTGCCAGCAGTTCACAGGGGGCACGTAGCAATCAGCCCCAGCATTTT	CASSSQGARSNQPQHF
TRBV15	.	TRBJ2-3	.	TGTGCCACCAGCCGATTGGGTAGCACAGATACGCAGTATTTT	CATSRLGSTDTQYF
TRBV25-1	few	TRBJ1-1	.	TGTGCCAGCAGTGAACCGGACAGGAACACTGAAGCTTTCTTT	CASSEPDRNTEAFF
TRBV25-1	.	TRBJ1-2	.	TGTGCCAGCACTCGGACGGGGAACTATGGCTACACCTTC	CASTRTGNYGYTF
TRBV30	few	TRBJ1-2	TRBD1	TGTGCCTGGAGTCTGACGACAGGGAGTGGCTACACCTTC	CAWSLTTGSGYTF
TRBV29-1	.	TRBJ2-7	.	TGCAGCGTTGCCCGAGACAGCCCGTACGAGCAGTACTTC	CSVARDSPYEQYF
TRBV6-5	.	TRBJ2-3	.	TGTGCCAGCAGCGGTGGAAGCGGCAGACCCCGGGCGCAGTATTTT	CASSGGSGRPRAQYF
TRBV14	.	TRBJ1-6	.	TGTGCCAGCAGCCAAGGGACGGAGCTATCACCCCTCCACTTT	CASSQGTELSPLHF
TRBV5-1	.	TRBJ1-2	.	TGCGCCAGCAGCTCGACAGAGTATGGCTACACCTTC	CASSSTEYGYTF
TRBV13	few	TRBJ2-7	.	TGTGCCAGCAGCTCAAAGGGGGCGGGAGGCACCTACGAGCAGTACTTC	CASSSKGAGGTYEQYF
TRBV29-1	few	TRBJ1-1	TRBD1	TGCAGCGGACAGGGGAGCGCTGAAGCTTTCTTT	CSGQGSAEAFF
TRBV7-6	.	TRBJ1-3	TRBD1	TGTGCCAGCAGCTCTTCGACAGGGTACTCTGGAAACACCATATATTTT	CASSSSTGYSGNTIYF
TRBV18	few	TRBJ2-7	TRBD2	TGTGCCAGCTCACCACGACTAGCGGGACCAGATTACGAGCAGTACTTC	CASSPRLAGPDYEQYF
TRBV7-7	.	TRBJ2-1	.	TGTGCTAGCAGCTTAGGCGGGGGCCGCTACAATGAGCAGTTCTTC	CASSLGGGRYNEQFF
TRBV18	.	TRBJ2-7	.	TGTGCCAGCTCACCCGTAATGGGGGAGCAGTACTTC	CASSPVMGEQYF
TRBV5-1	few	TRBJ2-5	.	TGCGCCAGCAGCTTGGGGGACGACCAAGAGACCCAGTACTTC	CASSLGDDQETQYF
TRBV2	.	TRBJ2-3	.	TGTGCCAGTCTGGGGGGTCCAGATACGCAGTATTTT	CASLGGPDTQYF